This TCR beta chain was recovered during a study of shared clonotypes between healthy human individuals. Here immunoSEQ multiplex PCR was the method, and the copy in TCRdb shows in-frame clones only, minus some. Seen here are hundreds of thousands of clones, roughly 97% observed once, and the top ten hold 0.055% to 0.07%. The specimen was naive CD4+ T cells sorted from blood. This sample's subset: CD45RA+ positively selected. This TCR came from a woman under 40 in good health.

The DNA of the CDR3 is TGTGCCAGCTCACCAGAGGGGCTGAATAGCAATCAGCCCCAGCATTTT. The encoded protein is CASSPEGLNSNQPQHF. V gene TRBV18 combines with J gene TRBJ1-5; possible D gene TRBD1, 5 bases. Germline loops: CDR1 KGHSH, CDR2 LQKENI. The CDR3 spans 16 residues. Between the trimmed V and J ends, which lost 2 bases and 0 bases, there was a span of 11 bases.